Sequencing of this TCR beta chain was carried out in a study of blood T cell repertoires in COVID-19. Across the study: Nucleic acid was either cDNA or gDNA, and it came from T cells, B-cell-depleted T cells, or PBMCs.

In the authors' methods: Amplification from reference gene primers served as the basis for estimated nucleated cell counts. Only in-frame clones appear in the TCRdb table, and some are missing; sequencing was by immunoSEQ multiplex PCR. V, J and clone size are taken as reported in that table, and D and trimming were inferred from the DNA itself. The sample shows about 140,000 clones, over 80% of them seen only once. The CDR3 has 15 residues. V was shortened by 3 bases and J by 1 base, with 12 bases between the two germline ends. The germline V gene encodes CDR1 SEHNR and CDR2 FQNEAQ (reference sequence).

This rearrangement joins TRBV7-9 to TRBJ1-1; perhaps TRBD1 as D (5 bases). This TCR came from a human donor in a cohort sampled during active COVID-19. Sequencing was carried out using peripheral blood. CDR3 DNA: TGTGCCAGCAGCTTTGGCGGGGCTAGGAACACTGAAGCTTTCTTT. This sequence encodes CASSFGGARNTEAFF.